The 15 T cell receptor beta chains reported below all come from one sample, sequenced in a study of cytomegalovirus exposure and HLA in healthy donors. With 60 Vbeta and 13 Jbeta primers, the PCR was carried out. Here immunoSEQ multiplex PCR was the method, and the copy in TCRdb shows in-frame clones only, minus some. The sample records 200,000 to 250,000 clones, more than 75% being singletons. Sequenced input: PBMCs. The receptors stem from a human donor in good health.

The V and J genes are TRBV18 and TRBJ1-5; 8 nucleotides line up with TRBD1. This CDR3 comprises 19 residues. Trimming cost V 4 bases and J 2 bases; bases outside gene matches: 16. Per germline, CDR1 KGHSH and CDR2 LQKENI. CDR3 residues: CASSQSGQGSRVGNQPQHF. In DNA, the CDR3 is TGTGCCAGCTCACAAAGCGGACAGGGCTCGCGTGTGGGCAATCAGCCCCAGCATTTT. The full variable domain, its missing parts supplied by reference TRBV18 and TRBJ1-5, is NAGVMQNPRHLVRRRGQEARLRCSPMKGHSHVYWYRQLPEEGLKFMVYLQKENIIDESGMPKERFSAEFPKEGPSILRIQQVVRGDSAAYFCASSQSGQGSRVGNQPQHFGDGTRLSIL.

The chain recombines TRBV4-3 with TRBJ2-7; TRBD1 agrees at 10 bases. V trimming: 0 bases; J trimming: 6 bases; junction bases outside the gene matches: 5. Germline V gene sequence: CDR1 LGHNA, CDR2 YSLEER. This CDR3 has 15 residues. CDR3 DNA: TGCGCCAGCAGCCAAGAGGGACAGGGGACAACCGAGCAGTACTTC. This encodes CASSQEGQGTTEQYF.

On this clone: The sample has other DNA sequences that encode this CDR3 too. This rearrangement joins TRBV4-1 to TRBJ2-3; 8 bases fit TRBD1. Germline trimming cut 6 bases from V and 2 bases from J; bases unmatched to any gene: 7. The CDR3 extends over 15 amino acids. In germline, CDR1 is MGHRA, CDR2 YSYEKL. The CDR3 bases are TGCGCCAGCAGTCAGGGGACAGGATTCACAGATACGCAGTATTTT. The encoded protein is CASSQGTGFTDTQYF.

The chain links TRBV7-2 to TRBJ2-7; TRBD1 matches at 7 bases. Trimming removed 1 base from V and 0 bases from J; junction bases left unmatched: 3. The germline gives CDR1 SGHTA, CDR2 FQGNSA. This CDR3 has 15 residues. Written as DNA, the CDR3 is TGTGCCAGCAGCTTAGGGGCAGGGGGCTCCTACGAGCAGTACTTC. It specifies CASSLGAGGSYEQYF.

The J gene is TRBJ1-2, the V gene TRBV18; maybe TRBD1 (5 bases). The length of the CDR3 is 14 residues. V gave up 0 bases and J gave up 8 bases, with 13 bases separating them. Looked up from germline, CDR1 is KGHSH and CDR2 is LQKENI. The CDR3 region is CASSPPSQGGGYTF. In nucleotides, the CDR3 is TGTGCCAGCTCACCACCGTCGCAGGGCGGAGGCTACACCTTC.

In DNA, the CDR3 is TGTGCCAGCAGCGTGGGACTAGCGGGGCACTACGAGCAGTACTTC. Amino acids: CASSVGLAGHYEQYF. This chain links TRBV13 with TRBJ2-7; 13 bases match TRBD2. The germline V gene has CDR1 PRHDT and CDR2 FYEKMQ (reference sequence). The CDR3 totals 15 residues. V lost 5 bases to trimming and J lost 3 bases; unmatched junction nucleotides: 4. Using reference TRBV13 and TRBJ2-7 for the parts outside the CDR3, the full variable domain is AAGVIQSPRHLIKEKRETATLKCYPIPRHDTVYWYQQGPGQDPQFLISFYEKMQSDKGSIPDRFSAQQFSDYHSELNMSSLELGDSALYFCASSVGLAGHYEQYFGPGTRLTVT.

This sequence joins TRBV7-9 and TRBJ1-2; D is possibly TRBD1 (5 bases). V lost 5 bases and J lost 4, with 14 bases in between. This CDR3 has 14 amino acids. Germline CDR1 is SEHNR and CDR2 is FQNEAQ (reference sequence). CDR3 loop: CASSPKTASYGYTF. CDR3 bases: TGTGCCAGCAGCCCCAAGACAGCTTCCTATGGCTACACCTTC.

The genes are TRBV7-9 and TRBJ1-2; no firm D call. This CDR3 has 14 residues. The V gene lost 1 base and the J gene lost 7 bases, with 13 bases spanning the gap. CDR1 is SEHNR, CDR2 FQNEAQ, per germline (reference sequence). The CDR3 loop is CASSLVESGIGYTF. CDR3 nucleotides: TGTGCCAGCAGCTTAGTTGAATCCGGGATTGGCTACACCTTC.

This chain uses TRBV11-2 with TRBJ2-7; 8 nucleotides match TRBD2. Germline V lookup: CDR1 SGHAT, CDR2 FQNNGV. The CDR3 runs to 17 residues. Unmatched junction bases numbered 19, after V lost 5 bases and J lost 7 bases. DNA for the CDR3: TGTGCCAGCAGCCGAACACTTATAGCGGGACCCGAAGGTGAGCAGTACTTC. It encodes CASSRTLIAGPEGEQYF.

The CDR3 region is CASSAETETSEETQYF. CDR3 DNA sequence: TGTGCCAGCAGCGCCGAGACAGAGACCTCCGAAGAGACCCAGTACTTC. V usage is TRBV7-2 and J usage is TRBJ2-5, with D perhaps TRBD1 (5 bases). The CDR3 loop spans 16 amino acids. V was trimmed by 5 bases and J by 3 bases, leaving 19 bases between them. From germline, CDR1 is SGHTA and CDR2 FQGNSA.

This clone was seen only a few times. V and J are TRBV6-4 and TRBJ2-7; TRBD2 might be the D (7 bases). CDR3 length: 13 residues. Germline CDR1 and CDR2: MRHNA and SNTAGT. V was shortened by 0 bases and J by 6 bases, with 9 bases between the two germline ends. The CDR3 is CASSDSRGGEQYF. In nucleotides, the CDR3 is TGTGCCAGCAGTGACTCGAGGGGGGGCGAGCAGTACTTC.

This chain uses TRBV23-1 with TRBJ1-1; D may be TRBD1 (6 bases). TRBV23-1 is given ORF status, its function remaining uncertain. The CDR3 sequence is 11 residues long. The V and J ends lost 6 bases and 7 bases respectively, with 9 bases between them. The CDR3, as DNA: TGCGCCAGCAGGATGGACAGTGAAGCTTTCTTT. Amino acids: CASRMDSEAFF.

The chain combines TRBV9 with TRBJ1-2; 9 positions match TRBD1. Germline V lookup: CDR1 SGDLS, CDR2 YYNGEE. The CDR3 is 15 residues long. The trim removed 0 bases at V and 8 bases at J, leaving 8 bases unmatched. CDR3 protein: CASSVGGTGISGYTF. The CDR3 nucleotides read TGTGCCAGCAGCGTAGGTGGGACAGGGATCAGCGGCTACACCTTC.

The chain joins TRBV5-4 to TRBJ2-5; D is ambiguous. The CDR3 spans 15 residues. Trimming cost V 0 bases and J 5 bases, with 14 bases left between them. Germline lookup yields CDR1 SGHNT and CDR2 YYREEE (reference sequence). CDR3 sequence (DNA): TGTGCCAGCAGCTTGGCCCTCGGGTCGGCGGAGACCCAGTACTTC. Residues: CASSLALGSAETQYF.

The chain couples TRBV7-9 to TRBJ2-2; 7 nucleotides agree with TRBD2. The CDR3 is made up of 16 amino acids. V lost 5 bases and J lost 6; bases outside the gene matches: 12. Germline CDR1 reads SEHNR; CDR2 reads FQNEAQ (reference sequence). CDR3 amino acids: CASSPPNAGEAGELFF. The CDR3 region has the DNA TGTGCCAGCAGCCCCCCTAACGCGGGAGAGGCCGGGGAGCTGTTTTTT.